The rows below give T cell receptor beta chains drawn from one sample of a study of PD-1 blockade in classical Hodgkin lymphoma. TCRdb's copy holds only in-frame clones and misses some; the assay was immunoSEQ multiplex PCR. This sample has over 25,000 clones, with more than 85% found just once. The sequences come from CD4+ T cells from blood, collected before the fourth cycle of nivolumab. Receptors originate from a human donor with classical Hodgkin lymphoma. Each CDR3 is given with its conserved first and last residue. The D gene is left open where the match is weak. Clone size, where shown, is once, few, many, or a class for clones that have expanded.

d_call j_call v_call clone_size cdr3_aa cdr3_nt
TRBD2 TRBJ2-5 TRBV29-1 NA CSVERGGGQYF TGCAGCGTTGAGCGGGGGGGAGGCCAGTACTTC
NA TRBJ1-2 TRBV5-5 NA CASSFQGNYGYTF TGTGCCAGCAGCTTTCAGGGGAACTATGGCTACACCTTC
TRBD1 TRBJ1-2 TRBV9 NA CASSPRTGLSGYTF TGTGCCAGCAGCCCGAGGACAGGGCTGAGCGGCTACACCTTC
TRBD2 TRBJ2-3 TRBV28 once CASRLRTSAPPDTQYF TGTGCCAGCAGATTACGGACTAGCGCCCCTCCAGATACGCAGTATTTT
TRBD1 TRBJ1-6 TRBV4-1 NA CASSQDGGTAGYAYNSPLHF TGCGCCAGCAGCCAAGATGGAGGGACAGCAGGGTATGCCTATAATTCACCCCTCCACTTT
NA TRBJ2-5 TRBV5-4 once CASSFMETQYF TGTGCCAGCAGCTTCATGGAGACCCAGTACTTC
NA TRBJ1-1 TRBV5-5 NA CASSFQALSTEAFF TGTGCCAGCAGCTTTCAAGCGCTGTCCACTGAAGCTTTCTTT
TRBD1 TRBJ2-2 TRBV19 NA CASSLPGTAPGELFF TGTGCCAGTAGTCTACCCGGGACAGCGCCCGGGGAGCTGTTTTTT
NA TRBJ1-2 TRBV28 few CASRDLSNYGYTF TGTGCCAGCAGGGATCTCTCTAACTATGGCTACACCTTC
NA TRBJ1-1 TRBV10-3 NA CATSSIGAGTEAFF TGTGCCACCTCATCTATTGGGGCGGGCACTGAAGCTTTCTTT
NA TRBJ2-4 TRBV5-4 NA CASSLGAEGNIQYF TGTGCCAGCAGCTTGGGCGCTGAGGGCAACATTCAGTACTTC
NA TRBJ1-5 TRBV6-5 few CASSYSAGEGNQPQHF TGTGCCAGCAGTTACTCTGCCGGGGAAGGCAATCAGCCCCAGCATTTT
NA TRBJ1-2 TRBV4-2 NA CASSQGQNYGYTF TGTGCCAGCAGCCAAGGACAAAACTATGGCTACACCTTC
NA TRBJ2-5 TRBV7-6 NA CASSLVSRAGQETQYF TGTGCCAGCAGCTTAGTGTCTCGTGCGGGGCAAGAGACCCAGTACTTC
NA TRBJ1-2 TRBV6-5 NA CASSSDSFYGYTF TGTGCCAGCAGTTCCGACAGCTTCTATGGCTACACCTTC